This entry is about one TCR beta chain. The data belong to a study of T cell changes during pregnancy in multiple sclerosis. Germline V gene lookup returns CDR1 SQVTM and CDR2 ANQGSEA. The CDR3 spans 12 residues. Trimming removed 6 bases from V and 3 bases from J; junction bases left unmatched: 3. This table comes from immunoSEQ multiplex PCR, and its TCRdb copy is limited to in-frame clones, with some not included. The table records about 28,000 clones, roughly 89% of them present only once. The chain has TRBV29-1 and TRBJ1-2; 8 bases are a match to TRBD1. The material was CD4+ T cells from peripheral blood mononuclear cells, obtained in the first trimester of pregnancy. The source of this sequence is a female donor in good health, enrolled as a control in a pregnancy study. The CDR3 reads CSVQQGDYGYTF. The CDR3 DNA reads as TGCAGCGTCCAACAGGGGGACTATGGCTACACCTTC.